This passage covers 11 T cell receptor beta chains from one sample sequenced in a study of metastatic and nonmetastatic thyroid tumors. Patients underwent thyroid surgery, and none had received any treatment before it. TCRdb re-called clones from the PCR reads using MiXCR. This table has about 39,000 clones, approximately 17% appearing once. Sequenced input: tumor tissue. These receptor sequences come from a female donor with papillary thyroid cancer or a benign thyroid nodule (not recorded which). Some clones in this sample may be carry-over from other donors' samples.

The chain carries TRBV6-1 and TRBJ2-6, with D perhaps assigned TRBD1 or TRBD2 (6 bases each). CDR1 and CDR2 (germline): MNHNS, SASEGT. V lost 6 bases to trimming and J lost 13 bases, with 19 bases between them. The CDR3 loop spans 14 amino acids. CDR3: CASSTGAGARVLTF. The CDR3 DNA is TGTGCCAGCAGCACGGGGGCAGGGGCCAGAGTCCTGACTTTC.

The J gene is TRBJ1-1, the V gene TRBV5-1; a possible D gene is TRBD1 (6 bases). This CDR3 contains 15 residues. Germline lookup yields CDR1 SGHRS and CDR2 YFSETQ. The V end was cut by 7 bases, the J end by 4 bases, with 20 bases between. CDR3 sequence: CASSTSVVRGTEAFF. CDR3 bases: TGCGCCAGCTCCACCTCCGTAGTCAGGGGCACTGAAGCTTTCTTT. The whole variable domain, filled in from reference TRBV5-1 and TRBJ1-1, reads KAGVTQTPRYLIKTRGQQVTLSCSPISGHRSVSWYQQTPGQGLQFLFEYFSETQRNKGNFPGRFSGRQFSNSRSEMNVSTLELGDSALYLCASSTSVVRGTEAFFGQGTRLTVV.

Points on this clone: Mismatch with germline at one junction end may stem from a read error. The V and J genes are TRBV7-8 and TRBJ1-6, with D unclear. Germline-derived CDR1 and CDR2 are SGHVS and FQNEAQ. This CDR3 is built from 14 residues. The CDR3 bases are TGTGCCAGCAGCTTAGGGGGAGCGGGCTCACCCCTCGACTTT. This gives the protein CASSLGGAGSPLDF.

This clone has a count of ten or more. The CDR3 DNA is TGTGCCAGCAGCTCCCGGGACAGGGGAAGGTATGGCTACACCTTC. Translation gives CASSSRDRGRYGYTF. The chain has TRBV7-2 and TRBJ1-2; 10 bases match TRBD1. V gave up 4 bases and J gave up 5 bases; unmatched junction bases: 7. The CDR3 contains 15 residues. Germline V CDR1 and CDR2: SGHTA, FQGNSA.

The sample holds many counts of this clone. The same CDR3 is also encoded by other DNA sequences in this sample. The chain uses TRBV5-1 and TRBJ2-2, with D unresolved. The ends were cut back, 6 bases at V and 4 bases at J, with 16 bases in the middle. Germline CDR1 SGHRS, CDR2 YFSETQ. This CDR3 is 15 amino acids long. The CDR3 region has the DNA TGCGCCAGCACCCGGGCCTTCAGTCCCACCGGGGAGCTGTTTTTT. This translates into CASTRAFSPTGELFF.

About this clone itself: A much larger clone lies one base from this, so it may be a read error. CDR3 sequence reads: CASSPQGVGGGLNEQFF. Here the CDR3 DNA reads TGTGCCAGCAGCCCCCAGGGTGTTGGGGGGGGCCTCAATGAGCAGTTCTTC. The chain joins TRBV11-2 to TRBJ2-1, with D tentatively TRBD2 (7 bases). The V gene lost 5 bases and the J gene lost 6 bases, with 23 bases spanning the gap. CDR3 length: 17 residues. The germline gives CDR1 SGHAT, CDR2 FQNNGV.

With regard to this clone: Its ends do not fully match the called genes, so a read error is possible. This sample includes further DNA sequences coding for the same CDR3. The J gene is TRBJ2-7, the V gene TRBV5-1; D uncertain. Germline CDR1 is SGHRS and CDR2 is YFSETQ. The CDR3 runs to 15 residues. In DNA form, the CDR3 reads TGCGCCAGTAGCTTGGGTGGTAGGGCTGGATACGAGCAGTACTTC. Translated: CASSLGGRAGYEQYF.

This clone was counted at least ten times. The chain has TRBV7-2 and TRBJ2-7; D perhaps matches TRBD1 (6 bases). The ends were cut back, 8 bases at V and 2 bases at J, with 16 bases in the middle. This CDR3 has 14 amino acids. The germline CDR1 and CDR2 sequences are SGHTA and FQGNSA. The CDR3 nucleotides read TGTGCCAGCCGCCCCCCGGACAGAGCCTACGAGCAGTACTTC. This codes for CASRPPDRAYEQYF. Complete variable domain (other parts from reference TRBV7-2 and TRBJ2-7): GAGVSQSPSNKVTEKGKDVELRCDPISGHTALYWYRQSLGQGLEFLIYFQGNSAPDKSGLPSDRFSAERTGGSVSTLTIQRTQQEDSAVYLCASRPPDRAYEQYFGPGTRLTVT.

There are many counts of this clone. The chain employs TRBV28 and TRBJ1-1; D perhaps matches TRBD1 (5 bases). Germline assignment: CDR1 MDHEN and CDR2 SYDVKM. This CDR3 has 13 amino acids. Between the trimmed V and J ends, which lost 2 bases and 10 bases, there was a span of 14 bases. In DNA form, the CDR3 reads TGTGCCAGCAGTTTAGAAGGGTGGGGGAGAGCTTTCTTT. Amino acids: CASSLEGWGRAFF.

This clone has only a few counts. The rearrangement joins TRBV4-1 to TRBJ2-2; 12 nucleotides align to TRBD2. The CDR3 contains 16 residues. Per the germline V gene, CDR1 is MGHRA and CDR2 is YSYEKL. V shed 1 base and J 7 bases; nucleotides not matched to a gene: 4. The CDR3 is CASSQASSGRGGELFF. As DNA, the CDR3 is TGCGCCAGCAGCCAAGCCTCTAGCGGGAGGGGCGGGGAGCTGTTTTTT.

This clone appeared many times. The rearrangement joins TRBV9 to TRBJ2-7; 7 bases fit TRBD2. This CDR3 contains 17 residues. The V and J ends lost 0 bases and 0 bases, in that order; junction bases with no gene match: 9. The germline gives CDR1 SGDLS, CDR2 YYNGEE. This CDR3 reads CASSVGGASGNSYEQYF. The CDR3 region has the DNA TGTGCCAGCAGCGTAGGCGGGGCTAGCGGAAACTCCTACGAGCAGTACTTC.